This TCR beta chain was sequenced during a study of T cell responses to AZD1222 COVID-19 vaccine. Measured with immunoSEQ multiplex PCR; TCRdb has only the in-frame clones, and not every one. This repertoire shows some 81,000 clones, about 86% found once; its top ten account for less than 6.5%. CDR1 is MDHEN and CDR2 is SYDVKM in the germline V gene. This CDR3 has 13 residues. V was shortened by 10 bases and J by 1 base, with 13 bases between the two germline ends. The sequence derives from an adult who received the AZD1222 COVID-19 vaccine. The sample was peripheral blood, taken 28 days after the second AZD1222 dose. The gene calls are TRBV28 and TRBJ1-2; perhaps TRBD1 as D (5 bases). The chain's CDR3 is CATSGGSNYGYTF. CDR3 coding DNA: TGTGCCACCTCCGGGGGGAGTAACTATGGCTACACCTTC.